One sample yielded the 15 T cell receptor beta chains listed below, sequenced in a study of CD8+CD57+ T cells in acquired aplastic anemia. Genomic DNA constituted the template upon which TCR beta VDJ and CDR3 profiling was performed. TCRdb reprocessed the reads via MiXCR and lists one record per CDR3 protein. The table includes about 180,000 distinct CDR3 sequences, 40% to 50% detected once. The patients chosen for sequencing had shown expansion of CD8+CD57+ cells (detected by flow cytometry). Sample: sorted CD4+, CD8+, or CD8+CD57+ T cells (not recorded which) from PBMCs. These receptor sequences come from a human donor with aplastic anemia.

CDR3 sequence: CASSFGQAYSNQPQHF. In DNA form, the CDR3 reads TGTGCCAGCAGTTTCGGACAGGCATATAGCAATCAGCCCCAGCATTTT. The V and J genes are TRBV6-5 and TRBJ1-5; 7 nucleotides agree with TRBD1. J gave up 0 bases and V 4 bases, and 6 bases lay outside the gene matches. CDR1 is MNHEY, CDR2 SVGAGI, per germline. The CDR3 sequence is 16 residues long.

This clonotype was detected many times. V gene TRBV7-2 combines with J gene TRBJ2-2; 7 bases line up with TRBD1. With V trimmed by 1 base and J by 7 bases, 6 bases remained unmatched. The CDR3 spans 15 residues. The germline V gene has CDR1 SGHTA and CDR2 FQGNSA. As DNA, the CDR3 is TGTGCCAGCAGCTTAGGGGACAGACGGAACGGGGAGCTGTTTTTT. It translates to CASSLGDRRNGELFF.

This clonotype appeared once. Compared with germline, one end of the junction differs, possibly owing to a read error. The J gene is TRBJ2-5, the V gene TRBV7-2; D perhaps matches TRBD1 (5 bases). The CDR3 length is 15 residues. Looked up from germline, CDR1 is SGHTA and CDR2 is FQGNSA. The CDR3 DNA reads TGTGCCAGCATCTTAGGACATCGGCTTCAAGAGACCCAGTACTTC. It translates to CASILGHRLQETQYF. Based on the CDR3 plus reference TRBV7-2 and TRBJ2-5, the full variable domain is GAGVSQSPSNKVTEKGKDVELRCDPISGHTALYWYRQSLGQGLEFLIYFQGNSAPDKSGLPSDRFSAERTGGSVSTLTIQRTQQEDSAVYLCASILGHRLQETQYFGPGTRLLVL.

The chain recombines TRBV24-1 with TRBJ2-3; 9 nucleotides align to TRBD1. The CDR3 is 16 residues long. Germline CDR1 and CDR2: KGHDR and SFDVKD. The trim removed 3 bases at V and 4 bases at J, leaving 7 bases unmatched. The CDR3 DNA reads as TGTGCCACCAGTGATGGGGACAGGGATTCCGCAGATACGCAGTATTTT. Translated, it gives CATSDGDRDSADTQYF.

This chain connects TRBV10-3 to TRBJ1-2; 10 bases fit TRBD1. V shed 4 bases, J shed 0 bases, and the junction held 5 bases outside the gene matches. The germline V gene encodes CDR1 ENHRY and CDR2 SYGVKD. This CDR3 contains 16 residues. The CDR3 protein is CAISATGGEANYGYTF. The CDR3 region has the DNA TGTGCCATCAGTGCGACAGGGGGCGAGGCTAACTATGGCTACACCTTC.

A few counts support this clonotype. The CDR3 sequence is CASRTGGVSGNTIYF. Here the CDR3 DNA reads TGCGCCAGCAGGACAGGGGGCGTCTCTGGAAACACCATATATTTT. This sequence joins TRBV10-2 and TRBJ1-3; 10 bases align to TRBD1. The V and J ends lost 6 bases and 0 bases, in that order; junction bases with no gene match: 2. CDR1 and CDR2 (germline): WSHSY, SAAADI. This CDR3 contains 15 residues.

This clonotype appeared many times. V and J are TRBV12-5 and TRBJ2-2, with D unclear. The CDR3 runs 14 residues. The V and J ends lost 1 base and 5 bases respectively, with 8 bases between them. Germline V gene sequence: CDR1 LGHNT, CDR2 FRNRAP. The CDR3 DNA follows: TGTGCTAGTGGTTTGGGGACCCCGACCGGGGAGCTGTTTTTT. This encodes CASGLGTPTGELFF.

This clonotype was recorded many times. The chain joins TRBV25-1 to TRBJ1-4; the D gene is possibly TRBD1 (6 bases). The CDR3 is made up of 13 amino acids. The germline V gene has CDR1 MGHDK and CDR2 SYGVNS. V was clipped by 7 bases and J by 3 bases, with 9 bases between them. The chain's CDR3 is CASNRGANEKLFF. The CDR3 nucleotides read TGTGCCAGCAATAGGGGGGCTAATGAAAAACTGTTTTTT.

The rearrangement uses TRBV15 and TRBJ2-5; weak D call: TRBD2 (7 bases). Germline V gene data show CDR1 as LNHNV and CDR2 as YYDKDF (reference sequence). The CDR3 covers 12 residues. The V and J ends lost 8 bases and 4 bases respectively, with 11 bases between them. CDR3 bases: TGTGCCACCGGACAGCGGGGAGAGACCCAGTACTTC. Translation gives CATGQRGETQYF.

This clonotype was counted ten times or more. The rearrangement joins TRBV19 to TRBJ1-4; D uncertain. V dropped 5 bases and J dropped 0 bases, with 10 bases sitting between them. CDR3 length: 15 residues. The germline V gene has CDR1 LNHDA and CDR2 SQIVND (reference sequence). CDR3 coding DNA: TGTGCCAGTAGTGGCCCCCCTGCAACTAATGAAAAACTGTTTTTT. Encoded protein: CASSGPPATNEKLFF.

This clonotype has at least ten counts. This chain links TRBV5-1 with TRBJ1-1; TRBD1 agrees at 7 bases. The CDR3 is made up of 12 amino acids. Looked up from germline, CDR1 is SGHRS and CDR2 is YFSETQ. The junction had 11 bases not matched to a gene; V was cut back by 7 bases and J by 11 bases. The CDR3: CASGGTTGAAFF. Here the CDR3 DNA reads TGCGCCAGCGGAGGGACAACAGGGGCGGCTTTCTTT. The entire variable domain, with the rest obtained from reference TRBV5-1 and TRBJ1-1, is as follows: KAGVTQTPRYLIKTRGQQVTLSCSPISGHRSVSWYQQTPGQGLQFLFEYFSETQRNKGNFPGRFSGRQFSNSRSEMNVSTLELGDSALYLCASGGTTGAAFFGQGTRLTVV.

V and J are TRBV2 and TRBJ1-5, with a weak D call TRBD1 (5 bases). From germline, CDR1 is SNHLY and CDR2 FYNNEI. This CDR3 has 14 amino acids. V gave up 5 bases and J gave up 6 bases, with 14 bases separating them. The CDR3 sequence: CASSLRAESQPQHF. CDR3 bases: TGTGCCAGCAGTCTCAGGGCCGAAAGTCAGCCCCAGCATTTT. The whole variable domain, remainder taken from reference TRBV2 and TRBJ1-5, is EPEVTQTPSHQVTQMGQEVILRCVPISNHLYFYWYRQILGQKVEFLVSFYNNEISEKSEIFDDQFSVERPDGSNFTLKIRSTKLEDSAMYFCASSLRAESQPQHFGDGTRLSIL.

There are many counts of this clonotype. The CDR3 region is CASGRGLDYEQYF. CDR3 sequence (DNA): TGTGCCAGCGGGCGGGGACTAGACTACGAGCAGTACTTC. The chain combines TRBV5-8 with TRBJ2-7; 8 nucleotides match TRBD2. CDR1 is SGHTS, CDR2 YDEGEE, per germline. Trimming at V came to 7 bases and at J to 3 bases, leaving 6 bases not matched to a gene. This CDR3 has 13 amino acids.

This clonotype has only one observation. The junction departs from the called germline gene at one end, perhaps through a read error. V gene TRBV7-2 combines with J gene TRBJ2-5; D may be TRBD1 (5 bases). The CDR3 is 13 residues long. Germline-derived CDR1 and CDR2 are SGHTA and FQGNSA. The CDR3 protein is CASSLAGAENQYF. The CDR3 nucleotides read TGTGCCAGCAGCTTAGCAGGGGCAGAGAACCAGTACTTC.

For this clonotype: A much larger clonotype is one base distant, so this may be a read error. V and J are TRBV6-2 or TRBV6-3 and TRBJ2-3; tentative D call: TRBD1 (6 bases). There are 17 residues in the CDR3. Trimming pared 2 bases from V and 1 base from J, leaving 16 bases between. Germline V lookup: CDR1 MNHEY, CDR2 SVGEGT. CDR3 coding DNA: TGTGCCAGCAGTTACGCTCAGGGGCCTCCGGGCACAGATACGCAGTATTTT. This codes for CASSYAQGPPGTDTQYF.